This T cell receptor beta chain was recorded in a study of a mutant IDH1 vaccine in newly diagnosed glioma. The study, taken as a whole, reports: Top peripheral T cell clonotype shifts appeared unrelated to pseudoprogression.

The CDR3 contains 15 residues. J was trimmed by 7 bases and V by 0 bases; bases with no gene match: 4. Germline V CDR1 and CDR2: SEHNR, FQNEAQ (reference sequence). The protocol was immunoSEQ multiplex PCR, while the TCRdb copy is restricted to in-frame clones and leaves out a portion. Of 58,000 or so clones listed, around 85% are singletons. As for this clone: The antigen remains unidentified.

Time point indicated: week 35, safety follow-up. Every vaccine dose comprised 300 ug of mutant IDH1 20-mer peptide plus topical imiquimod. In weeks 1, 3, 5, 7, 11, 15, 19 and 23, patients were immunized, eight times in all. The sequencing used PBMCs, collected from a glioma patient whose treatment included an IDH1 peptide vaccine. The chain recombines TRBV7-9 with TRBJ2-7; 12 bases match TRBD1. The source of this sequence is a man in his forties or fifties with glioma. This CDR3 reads CASSLAGTGGREQYF. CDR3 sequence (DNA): TGTGCCAGCAGCTTAGCCGGGACAGGGGGCCGTGAGCAGTACTTC.